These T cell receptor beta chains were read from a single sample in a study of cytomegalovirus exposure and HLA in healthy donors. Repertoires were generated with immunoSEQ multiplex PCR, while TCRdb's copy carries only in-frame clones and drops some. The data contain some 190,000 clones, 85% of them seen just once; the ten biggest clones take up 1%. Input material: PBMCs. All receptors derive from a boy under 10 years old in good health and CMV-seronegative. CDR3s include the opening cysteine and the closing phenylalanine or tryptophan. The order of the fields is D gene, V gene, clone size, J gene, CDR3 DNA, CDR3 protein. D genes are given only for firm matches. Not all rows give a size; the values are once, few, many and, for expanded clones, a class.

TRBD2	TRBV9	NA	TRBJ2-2	TGTGCCAGCGGAGGGGTACTAGCGGGAGGAACCGGGGAGCTGTTTTTT	CASGGVLAGGTGELFF
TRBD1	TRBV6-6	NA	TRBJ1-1	TGTGCCAGCAGACCCGGGACAGGGGGCAGAGCTTTCTTT	CASRPGTGGRAFF
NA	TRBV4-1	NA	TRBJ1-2	TGCGCCAGCAGCCAGGGCGGGAGTGGAGGGAAATATGGCTACACCTTC	CASSQGGSGGKYGYTF
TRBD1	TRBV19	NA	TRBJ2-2	TGTGCCAGTTCGCACAGGGGGCCGGACACCGGGGAGCTGTTTTTT	CASSHRGPDTGELFF
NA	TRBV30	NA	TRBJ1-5	TGTGCCTGGGACATAGGGGGTACCAATCAGCCCCAGCATTTT	CAWDIGGTNQPQHF
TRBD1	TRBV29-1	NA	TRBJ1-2	TGCAGCGTTGAGGACAGGGGTGGCTACACCTTC	CSVEDRGGYTF
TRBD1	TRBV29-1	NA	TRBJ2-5	TGCAGCGCAGGACAGGGGTACCAAGAGACCCAGTACTTC	CSAGQGYQETQYF
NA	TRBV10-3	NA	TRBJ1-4	TGTGCCATCAGTCTACAGAGTAATGAAAAACTGTTTTTT	CAISLQSNEKLFF
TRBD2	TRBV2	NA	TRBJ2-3	TGTGCCAGCCTCAGAGCGGGAGGGAGCACAGATACGCAGTATTTT	CASLRAGGSTDTQYF
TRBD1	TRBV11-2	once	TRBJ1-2	TGTGCCAGCAGCTCACTAGGGACAGGGAATCAGTTTAACTATGGCTACACCTTC	CASSSLGTGNQFNYGYTF
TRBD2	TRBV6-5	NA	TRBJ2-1	TGTGCCAGCATTTCCTCCGGCGGGAGGGCCGGGAATGAGCAGTTCTTC	CASISSGGRAGNEQFF
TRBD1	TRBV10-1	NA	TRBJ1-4	TGCGCCAGCAGGCCGACAGGGGTTGAAGAAAAACTGTTTTTT	CASRPTGVEEKLFF
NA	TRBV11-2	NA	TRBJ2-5	TGTGCCAGCACCGGACTTGGGGAGACCCAGTACTTC	CASTGLGETQYF
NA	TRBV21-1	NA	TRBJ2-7	TGTGCCAGCAACCCTATCGAGATGGACGAGCAGTACTTC	CASNPIEMDEQYF
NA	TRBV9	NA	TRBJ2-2	TGTGCCAGCAGCCCACGGGACACCGGGGAGCTGTTTTTT	CASSPRDTGELFF
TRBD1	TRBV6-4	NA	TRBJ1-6	TGTGCCAGCAGTTCACAGGGGATGGGAGGATCACCCCTCCACTTT	CASSSQGMGGSPLHF
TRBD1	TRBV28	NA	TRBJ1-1	TGTGCCAGCAGTTCCACTATGGGACAGAAGTCGTTACGGCCTGAAGCTTTCTTT	CASSSTMGQKSLRPEAFF
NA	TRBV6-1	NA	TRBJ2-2	TGTGCCAGCAGCTTCCGGGACATACGGACCGGGGAGCTGTTTTTT	CASSFRDIRTGELFF
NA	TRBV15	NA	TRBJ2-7	TGTGCCACCAGCAGTACTACGGGGACTCCAGAGGGAGAGCAGTACTTC	CATSSTTGTPEGEQYF
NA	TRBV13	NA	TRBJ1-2	TGTGCCAGCAGCGTCCCCCCGGGTGGCTACACCTTC	CASSVPPGGYTF
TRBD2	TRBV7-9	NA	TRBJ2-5	TGTTCCAGCAGCTTGATGAGGGAGGGCCGGATAGAGACCCAGTACTTC	CSSSLMREGRIETQYF
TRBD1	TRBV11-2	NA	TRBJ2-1	TGTGCCAGCAGCTTCGGGACAGGGTTGTGGAATGAGCAGTTCTTC	CASSFGTGLWNEQFF